This T cell receptor beta chain was sequenced in a study of sequential checkpoint blockade in melanoma. Study-level information: Arm A got nivolumab then ipilimumab; arm B the reverse, 1:1. Maintenance nivolumab came after either treatment sequence.

This clone was seen only a few times. Treatment defined: randomized to nivolumab then ipilimumab (arm A) or the reverse (arm B). Patients had received no earlier DNA-damaging chemotherapy. Profiled with immunoSEQ multiplex PCR; TCRdb holds only in-frame clones, not every one. The sample consists of 35,000 to 45,000 clones, approximately 85% of them appearing once. This clonotype was sampled from a human donor with melanoma. Sample: CD8+ T cells sorted from blood (inferred from file names), taken from a patient given nivolumab and ipilimumab in sequence.

The CDR3 nucleotides read TGTGCCAGTAGTATTGGGGGGGGACTAGCGGCCTACGAGCAGTACTTC. Translation: CASSIGGGLAAYEQYF. The chain couples TRBV19 to TRBJ2-7, with TRBD2 matching over 11 bases. This CDR3 spans 16 amino acids. The germline V gene encodes CDR1 LNHDA and CDR2 SQIVND (reference sequence). Trimming at V came to 3 bases and at J to 2 bases, leaving 6 bases not matched to a gene.